Given below is one TCR beta chain in context. What it binds is not known. TCRdb's table, derived via immunoSEQ multiplex PCR, lists solely in-frame clones and lacks some. The profile shows more than 80,000 clones, about nine tenths of them singletons. The data originate from a study of OX40 agonist ivuxolimab in advanced cancers. Study-level information: As their treatment, patients were administered ivuxolimab, an agonistic anti-OX40 (CD134) antibody. Patients undergoing dose escalation presented with hepatocellular carcinoma, melanoma, renal cell or head and neck cancer.

Study-wide findings and caveats: Nonresponders, in some cases, also had low normalized T-cell clonal expansion.

Trimming at V came to 4 bases and at J to 0 bases, leaving 8 bases not matched to a gene. CDR3 length equals 17 residues. The V gene's germline CDR1 is MGHRA and CDR2 YSYEKL. The sequencing used CD4+ or CD8+ T cells sorted from blood, collected in a trial of the OX40 agonist ivuxolimab. This chain joins TRBV4-1 and TRBJ2-2; 7 nucleotides align to TRBD1. This TCR derives from an adult with an advanced solid tumor such as melanoma, head and neck, liver or kidney cancer. CDR3 sequence reads: CASSRDFGTANTGELFF. CDR3 coding DNA: TGCGCCAGCAGCCGGGATTTCGGGACAGCGAACACCGGGGAGCTGTTTTTT.